These 30 T cell receptor beta chains were all obtained from the same sample, sequenced in a study of blood T cell repertoires in COVID-19 (TCRdb year 2020). The library was prepared using the immunoSEQ multiplex PCR assay. TCRdb carries this immuneACCESS record with in-frame sequences only. Its versions omit some clonotypes, under half of them owing to an unresolved V gene in the studies checked, with the rest unexplained. In this sample the table shows 250,000 to 350,000 clones, about 81% of which occur a single time. The leading ten clones occupy about 1.5% of the sample. The sequenced sample consisted of peripheral blood. These receptors all stem from a human donor with COVID-19, enrolled during active disease. The donor label of this sample is uncertain.

A note on this clone: The same CDR3 can be traced to other DNA sequences in this sample. This rearrangement joins TRBV5-1 to TRBJ1-2; no clear D gene. This CDR3 region has 12 residues. Germline V gives CDR1 SGHRS, CDR2 YFSETQ. Deletions cut 1 base from V and 6 bases from J, with 7 bases between. CDR3 nucleotides: TGCGCCAGCAGCTTGCTCGGGGATGGCTACACCTTC. This encodes CASSLLGDGYTF.

This sequence joins TRBV30 and TRBJ2-7; 10 nucleotides align to TRBD1. The junction had 1 base not matched to a gene; V was cut back by 3 bases and J by 2 bases. The germline V gene has CDR1 GTSNPN and CDR2 SVGIG (reference sequence). The CDR3 extends over 13 amino acids. CDR3 sequence (DNA): TGTGCCTGGAGGGGACAGGGGACCTACGAGCAGTACTTC. Its translation: CAWRGQGTYEQYF.

The gene calls are TRBV19 and TRBJ1-4; 7 bases are shared with TRBD1. Looked up from germline, CDR1 is LNHDA and CDR2 is SQIVND (reference sequence). V was clipped by 2 bases and J by 2 bases; unmatched bases: 2. The CDR3 totals 15 residues. CDR3 sequence reads: CASSITGATNEKLFF. The CDR3 DNA is TGTGCCAGTAGTATAACAGGGGCCACTAATGAAAAACTGTTTTTT.

The chain combines TRBV2 with TRBJ1-3, with D unclear. Germline loops: CDR1 SNHLY, CDR2 FYNNEI. V lost 5 bases and J lost 0, with 14 bases in between. The CDR3 is 16 amino acids. In nucleotides, the CDR3 is TGTGCCAGCAGTACCCGGGGTGGACGCTCTGGAAACACCATATATTTT. Translation gives CASSTRGGRSGNTIYF.

This clone was seen only a few times. The rearrangement links TRBV29-1 to TRBJ2-3; 9 bases match TRBD1. Germline CDR1 reads SQVTM; CDR2 reads ANQGSEA. The CDR3 loop spans 14 amino acids. The CDR3 loop reads CTSSLGQGTDTQYF. The CDR3 nucleotides read TGCACCTCCTCGCTTGGACAGGGGACAGATACGCAGTATTTT.

The count of this clone is one. The chain joins TRBV27 to TRBJ1-3; D unclear. The CDR3 totals 14 residues. The ends were cut back, 5 bases at V and 4 bases at J, with 12 bases in the middle. Germline V lookup: CDR1 MNHEY, CDR2 SMNVEV (reference sequence). CDR3 sequence: CASSRVPPGNTIYF. The CDR3 DNA reads as TGTGCCAGCAGTCGAGTCCCCCCGGGAAACACCATATATTTT.

The chain recombines TRBV9 with TRBJ2-7, with a tentative D call TRBD2 (6 bases). Germline V gene sequence: CDR1 SGDLS, CDR2 YYNGEE. The CDR3 has 12 residues. Trimming removed 3 bases from V and 6 bases from J, with 10 bases in between. CDR3 coding DNA: TGTGCCAGCAGCGGACCGGGAGCCGAGCAGTACTTC. Its translation is CASSGPGAEQYF.

The chain uses TRBV29-1 and TRBJ2-1; a weak D match, TRBD2 (6 bases). This CDR3 is built from 15 residues. CDR1 and CDR2 from the germline V gene are SQVTM and ANQGSEA. The ends were cut back, 0 bases at V and 2 bases at J, with 11 bases in the middle. Here the CDR3 reads CSVEDPGATYNEQFF. Written as DNA, the CDR3 is TGCAGCGTTGAAGATCCGGGAGCGACCTACAATGAGCAGTTCTTC.

The chain combines TRBV5-1 with TRBJ2-3; TRBD2 matches at 7 bases. Germline CDR1 reads SGHRS; CDR2 reads YFSETQ. This CDR3 is 15 amino acids long. V lost 3 bases to trimming and J lost 0 bases; unmatched junction nucleotides: 4. CDR3 sequence: CASSSNSGSTDTQYF. CDR3 DNA: TGCGCCAGCAGCTCGAATAGCGGGAGCACAGATACGCAGTATTTT.

V and J are TRBV5-6 and TRBJ2-5, with 11 positions matching TRBD1. Losses at the gene ends were 4 bases for V and 4 bases for J; bases not matched to a gene: 3. Germline values: CDR1 SGHDT, CDR2 YYEEEE. The CDR3 is 14 residues long. The CDR3 DNA reads TGTGCCAGCAGCGGGGACAGGGGGGGAGAGACCCAGTACTTC. Amino acids: CASSGDRGGETQYF.

This clone was seen a handful of times. Other DNA sequences of this sample code for an identical CDR3. The chain joins TRBV20-1 to TRBJ2-5; TRBD2 matches 10 bases. This CDR3 has 14 amino acids. Germline CDR1 DFQATT, CDR2 SNEGSKA (reference sequence). V was clipped by 3 bases and J by 1 base; unmatched bases: 2. The CDR3 coding sequence is TGCAGTGCTAGTCGACTAGCGGGCCAAGAGACCCAGTACTTC. It codes for CSASRLAGQETQYF.

This clone is a singleton in its sample. The chain employs TRBV6-1 and TRBJ2-1; D may be TRBD2 (6 bases). V lost 3 bases and J 6 bases, leaving 15 bases between the germline ends. There are 15 residues in the CDR3. In germline, CDR1 is MNHNS, CDR2 SASEGT. CDR3 residues: CASSDGLALGNEQFF. CDR3 sequence (DNA): TGTGCCAGCAGTGACGGGCTAGCGCTAGGCAATGAGCAGTTCTTC.

The chain links TRBV30 to TRBJ1-5, with D perhaps TRBD1 (5 bases). The CDR3 has 14 residues. Germline V lookup: CDR1 GTSNPN, CDR2 SVGIG (reference sequence). V was trimmed by 4 bases and J by 1 base, leaving 11 bases between them. The CDR3 here is CAWNMGGSNQPQHF. The CDR3 DNA is TGTGCCTGGAACATGGGGGGAAGCAATCAGCCCCAGCATTTT.

V gene TRBV16 combines with J gene TRBJ1-2; D not resolved. The CDR3 is 13 amino acids. Between the trimmed V and J ends, which lost 0 bases and 5 bases, there was a span of 7 bases. From germline, CDR1 is KGHSY and CDR2 FQNENV. CDR3 bases: TGTGCCAGCAGCCAATCGATTAGTTATGGCTACACCTTC. This gives the protein CASSQSISYGYTF.

The rearrangement joins TRBV25-1 to TRBJ2-6; TRBD1 matches at 9 bases. The length of the CDR3 is 18 residues. V gave up 5 bases and J gave up 0 bases; unmatched junction bases: 8. The germline V gene encodes CDR1 MGHDK and CDR2 SYGVNS. CDR3 amino acids: CASSTLGTGSSGANVLTF. The CDR3 nucleotides read TGTGCCAGCAGTACCCTCGGGACAGGGAGCTCTGGGGCCAACGTCCTGACTTTC.

V gene TRBV29-1 combines with J gene TRBJ2-5; the D is unclear. Germline assignment: CDR1 SQVTM and CDR2 ANQGSEA. V lost 3 bases, J lost 1 base, and 9 bases lay in between. The CDR3 spans 13 residues. The CDR3 sequence is CSVERPSQETQYF. CDR3 bases: TGCAGCGTTGAGAGGCCGAGCCAAGAGACCCAGTACTTC.

The chain combines TRBV3-1 (or the pseudogene TRBV3-2) with TRBJ1-2; 8 nucleotides match TRBD1. J lost 6 bases, V lost 1 base, and 7 bases had no gene match. The CDR3 totals 15 residues. Germline CDR1 and CDR2: LGHDT and YNNKEL (reference sequence). The CDR3 region is CASSQVRTGGHGYTF. The CDR3, as DNA: TGTGCCAGCAGCCAAGTCCGAACAGGGGGACATGGCTACACCTTC.

V usage is TRBV5-8 and J usage is TRBJ2-7; 11 bases are a match to TRBD2. V shed 6 bases and J 4 bases; nucleotides not matched to a gene: 12. Germline V gene data show CDR1 as SGHTS and CDR2 as YDEGEE. The CDR3 runs to 16 residues. The CDR3 sequence is CASTPLGLAGGYEQYF. In DNA form, the CDR3 reads TGTGCCAGCACCCCTTTAGGGCTAGCGGGAGGATACGAGCAGTACTTC.

This chain joins TRBV28 and TRBJ1-2; D is possibly TRBD1 (5 bases). The V gene's germline CDR1 is MDHEN and CDR2 SYDVKM. The CDR3 length is 13 residues. V gave up 2 bases and J gave up 8 bases, with 12 bases separating them. The CDR3, as DNA: TGTGCCAGCAGTTTAGTTGCAGGGAGGGGCTACACCTTC. Its protein product is CASSLVAGRGYTF.

This rearrangement joins TRBV11-2 to TRBJ2-7; the match to TRBD1 covers 9 bases. Trimming cost V 5 bases and J 0 bases; bases outside gene matches: 8. There are 16 residues in the CDR3. In germline, CDR1 is SGHAT, CDR2 FQNNGV. The CDR3 DNA sequence: TGTGCCAGCAGCCCTACCGGGACAGGGCTCTCCTACGAGCAGTACTTC. This encodes CASSPTGTGLSYEQYF.

The gene calls are TRBV2 and TRBJ2-1; D possibly corresponds to TRBD1 (6 bases). The V end lost 5 bases, the J end lost 9 bases, and 8 bases lay between the germline ends. The CDR3 loop spans 11 amino acids. The germline gives CDR1 SNHLY, CDR2 FYNNEI. The CDR3 DNA reads as TGTGCCAGCAGTAGAGGGGGTGAGCAGTTCTTC. Amino acids: CASSRGGEQFF.

A few counts support this clone. The genes are TRBV9 and TRBJ2-3; 11 nucleotides agree with TRBD2. Losses at the gene ends were 6 bases for V and 0 bases for J; bases not matched to a gene: 3. Germline values: CDR1 SGDLS, CDR2 YYNGEE. The CDR3 runs 15 residues. For the CDR3, the DNA is TGTGCCAGCAACGGACTAGCGGGCAGCACAGATACGCAGTATTTT. This translates into CASNGLAGSTDTQYF.

The chain combines TRBV19 with TRBJ1-1; tentatively, D is TRBD1 (6 bases). Between the trimmed V and J ends, which lost 3 bases and 2 bases, there was a span of 16 bases. Germline V CDR1 and CDR2: LNHDA, SQIVND (reference sequence). The CDR3 is 16 amino acids. CDR3 bases: TGTGCCAGTAGTATTCAAGGGGGGGGACCCAACACTGAAGCTTTCTTT. Translating it yields CASSIQGGGPNTEAFF.

V usage is TRBV7-3 and J usage is TRBJ2-1; TRBD1 matches at 9 bases. The CDR3 length is 15 residues. The junction had 7 bases not matched to a gene; V was cut back by 4 bases and J by 6 bases. The V gene's germline CDR1 is SGHTA and CDR2 FQGTGA. This CDR3 reads CASSSYRGRVNEQFF. The CDR3 bases are TGTGCCAGCAGCTCCTACAGGGGGCGCGTCAATGAGCAGTTCTTC.

The chain couples TRBV6-4 to TRBJ1-3, with a tentative D call TRBD1 (5 bases). Per germline, CDR1 MRHNA and CDR2 SNTAGT. This CDR3 spans 14 amino acids. V was clipped by 0 bases and J by 7 bases, with 10 bases between them. The chain's CDR3 is CASSDSSGWNTIYF. CDR3 in DNA: TGTGCCAGCAGTGACTCGTCAGGGTGGAACACCATATATTTT.

J is TRBJ1-2 and V is TRBV6-5, with 7 bases identical to TRBD1. Germline V lookup: CDR1 MNHEY, CDR2 SVGAGI. This CDR3 has 13 residues. The junction had 11 bases not matched to a gene; V was cut back by 8 bases and J by 8 bases. CDR3 sequence reads: CASGKGANAGYTF. The CDR3 bases are TGTGCCAGCGGGAAGGGGGCTAACGCAGGCTACACCTTC.

This clone was found once. This sequence joins TRBV6-5 and TRBJ2-1; D is possibly TRBD2 (5 bases). The CDR3 is 12 residues long. V was trimmed by 6 bases and J by 8 bases, leaving 11 bases between them. Germline V gene sequence: CDR1 MNHEY, CDR2 SVGAGI. The CDR3 here is CASSQTSYEQFF. The CDR3 DNA sequence: TGTGCCAGCAGCCAAACTAGTTATGAGCAGTTCTTC.

The chain is built from TRBV28 and TRBJ1-5, with 7 nucleotides matching TRBD1. The germline V gene has CDR1 MDHEN and CDR2 SYDVKM. Trimming removed 8 bases from V and 4 bases from J; junction bases left unmatched: 5. This CDR3 is 13 amino acids long. The CDR3 DNA reads as TGTGCCAGCTGGGGGACAGTAAATCAGCCCCAGCATTTT. This encodes CASWGTVNQPQHF.

The chain combines TRBV7-6 with TRBJ1-1; 7 positions agree with TRBD1. The CDR3 totals 13 residues. V was pared by 5 bases and J by 1 base, with 1 base of the junction left unmatched. CDR1 is SGHVS and CDR2 is FNYEAQ in the germline V gene. The CDR3 protein is CASSRTGNTEAFF. For the CDR3, the DNA is TGTGCCAGCAGCAGGACAGGGAACACTGAAGCTTTCTTT.

The J gene is TRBJ2-1, the V gene TRBV18, with 8 nucleotides matching TRBD2. CDR1 is KGHSH and CDR2 is LQKENI in the germline V gene. The CDR3 is 14 residues long. V lost 6 bases, J lost 7 bases, and 8 bases stayed unmatched. The CDR3 here is CASSAQASGNEQFF. CDR3 bases: TGTGCCAGCTCCGCCCAGGCTAGCGGGAATGAGCAGTTCTTC.